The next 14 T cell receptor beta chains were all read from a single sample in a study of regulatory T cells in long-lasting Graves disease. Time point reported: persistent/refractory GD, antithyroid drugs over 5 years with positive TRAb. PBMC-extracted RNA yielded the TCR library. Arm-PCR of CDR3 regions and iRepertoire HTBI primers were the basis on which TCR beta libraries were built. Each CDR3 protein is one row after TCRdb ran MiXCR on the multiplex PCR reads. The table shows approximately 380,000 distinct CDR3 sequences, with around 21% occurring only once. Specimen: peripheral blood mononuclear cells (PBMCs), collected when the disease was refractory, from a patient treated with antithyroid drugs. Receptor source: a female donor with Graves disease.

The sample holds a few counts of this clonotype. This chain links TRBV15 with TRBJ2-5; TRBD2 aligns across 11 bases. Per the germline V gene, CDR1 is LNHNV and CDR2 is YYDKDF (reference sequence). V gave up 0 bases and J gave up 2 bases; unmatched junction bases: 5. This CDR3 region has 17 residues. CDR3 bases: TGTGCCACCAGCAGAGATCTGACTAGCGGGGTTCAAGAGACCCAGTACTTC. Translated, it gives CATSRDLTSGVQETQYF.

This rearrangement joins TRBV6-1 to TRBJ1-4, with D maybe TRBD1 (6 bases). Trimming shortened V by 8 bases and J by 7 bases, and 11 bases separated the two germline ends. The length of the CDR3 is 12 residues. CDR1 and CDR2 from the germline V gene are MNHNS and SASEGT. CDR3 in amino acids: CASGGASEKLFF. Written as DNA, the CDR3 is TGTGCCAGCGGGGGGGCGAGTGAAAAACTGTTTTTT.

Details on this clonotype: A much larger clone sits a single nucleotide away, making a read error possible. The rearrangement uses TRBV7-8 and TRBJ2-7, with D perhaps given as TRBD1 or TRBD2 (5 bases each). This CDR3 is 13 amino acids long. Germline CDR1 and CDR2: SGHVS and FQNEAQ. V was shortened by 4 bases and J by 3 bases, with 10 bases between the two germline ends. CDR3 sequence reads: CASSSGPDYEQYF. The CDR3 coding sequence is TGTGCCAGCAGCTCGGGACCAGACTACGAGCAGTACTTC.

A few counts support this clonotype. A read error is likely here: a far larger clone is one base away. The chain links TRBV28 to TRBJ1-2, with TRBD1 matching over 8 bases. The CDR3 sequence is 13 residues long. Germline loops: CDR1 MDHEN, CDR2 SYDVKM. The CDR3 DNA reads TGTACCAGCAGCTCAGGACAGGGCTATGGCTACACCTTC. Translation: CTSSSGQGYGYTF.

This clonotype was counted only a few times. The CDR3 coding sequence is TGCGCCAGCAGCCAACAGGGTCGCTATGGCTACACCTTC. As protein: CASSQQGRYGYTF. The chain carries TRBV4-1 and TRBJ1-2, with D possibly matching TRBD1 (5 bases). The length of the CDR3 is 13 residues. Germline-derived CDR1 and CDR2 are MGHRA and YSYEKL. V was shortened by 2 bases and J by 4 bases, with 8 bases between the two germline ends.

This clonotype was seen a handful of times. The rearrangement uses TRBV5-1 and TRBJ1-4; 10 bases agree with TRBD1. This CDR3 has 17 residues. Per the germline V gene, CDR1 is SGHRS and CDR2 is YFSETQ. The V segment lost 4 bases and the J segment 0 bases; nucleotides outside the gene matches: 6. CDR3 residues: CASSTGQGVATNEKLFF. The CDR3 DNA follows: TGCGCCAGCAGCACAGGACAGGGGGTAGCAACTAATGAAAAACTGTTTTTT.

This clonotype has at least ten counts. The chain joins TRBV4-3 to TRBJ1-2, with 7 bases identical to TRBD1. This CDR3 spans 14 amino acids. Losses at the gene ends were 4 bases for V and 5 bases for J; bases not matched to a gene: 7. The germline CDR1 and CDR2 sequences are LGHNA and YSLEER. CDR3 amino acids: CASSPTGQLYGYTF. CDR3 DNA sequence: TGCGCCAGCAGCCCAACGGGACAGCTATATGGCTACACCTTC.

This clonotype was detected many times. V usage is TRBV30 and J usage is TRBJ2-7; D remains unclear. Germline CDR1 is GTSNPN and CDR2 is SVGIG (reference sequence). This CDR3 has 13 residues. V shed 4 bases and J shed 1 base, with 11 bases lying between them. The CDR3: CAWKGPPSYEQYF. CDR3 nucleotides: TGTGCCTGGAAAGGTCCCCCTTCCTACGAGCAGTACTTC.

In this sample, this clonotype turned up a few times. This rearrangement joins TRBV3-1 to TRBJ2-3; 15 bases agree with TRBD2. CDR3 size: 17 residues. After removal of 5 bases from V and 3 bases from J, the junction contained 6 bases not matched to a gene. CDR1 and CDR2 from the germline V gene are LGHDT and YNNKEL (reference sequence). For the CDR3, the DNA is TGTGCCAGCAGCTCCGGACTAGCGGGAGGGCCAACAGATACGCAGTATTTT. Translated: CASSSGLAGGPTDTQYF.

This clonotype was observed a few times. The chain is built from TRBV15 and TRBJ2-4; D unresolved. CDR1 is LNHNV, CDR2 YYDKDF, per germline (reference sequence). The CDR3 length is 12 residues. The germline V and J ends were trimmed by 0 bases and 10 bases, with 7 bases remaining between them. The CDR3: CATSRDAAIQYF. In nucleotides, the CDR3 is TGTGCCACCAGCAGAGATGCAGCTATTCAGTACTTC.

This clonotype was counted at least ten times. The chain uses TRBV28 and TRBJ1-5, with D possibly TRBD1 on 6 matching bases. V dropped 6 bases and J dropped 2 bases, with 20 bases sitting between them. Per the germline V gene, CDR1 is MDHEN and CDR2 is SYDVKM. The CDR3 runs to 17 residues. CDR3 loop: CASSPRQALGGNQPQHF. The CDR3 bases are TGTGCCAGCAGCCCGAGACAGGCTCTGGGTGGCAATCAGCCCCAGCATTTT.

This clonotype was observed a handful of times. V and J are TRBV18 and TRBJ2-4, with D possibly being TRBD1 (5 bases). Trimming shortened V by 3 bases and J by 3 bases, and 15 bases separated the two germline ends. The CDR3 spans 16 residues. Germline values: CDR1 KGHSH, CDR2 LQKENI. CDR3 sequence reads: CASSPAAGKGKNIQYF. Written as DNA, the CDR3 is TGTGCCAGCTCACCGGCGGCAGGGAAAGGCAAAAACATTCAGTACTTC.

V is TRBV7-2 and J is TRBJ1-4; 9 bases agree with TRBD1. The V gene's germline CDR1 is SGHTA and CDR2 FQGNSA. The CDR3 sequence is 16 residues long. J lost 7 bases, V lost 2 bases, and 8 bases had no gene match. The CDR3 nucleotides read TGTGCCAGCAGCTTATTCGACAGGGGGTTGGGTGAAAAACTGTTTTTT. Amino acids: CASSLFDRGLGEKLFF.

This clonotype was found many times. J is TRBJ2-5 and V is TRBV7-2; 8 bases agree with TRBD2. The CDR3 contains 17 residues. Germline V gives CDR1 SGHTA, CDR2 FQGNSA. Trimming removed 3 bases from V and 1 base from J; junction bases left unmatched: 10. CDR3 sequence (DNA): TGTGCCAGCAGCTTCGGTGGCAGCGGGGGAGTCCAAGAGACCCAGTACTTC. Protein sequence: CASSFGGSGGVQETQYF.